This TCR beta chain is from a study of technical replicates of blood from several donors. The ends lost 2 bases at V and 5 bases at J; junction bases unmatched: 11. The V gene's germline CDR1 is GTSNPN and CDR2 SVGIG (reference sequence). The CDR3 extends over 16 amino acids. Assay used: immunoSEQ multiplex PCR; TCRdb lists only in-frame clones, some missing. The sample contains 65,000 to 95,000 clones, about 94% of which appear only once. Sequencing was performed on T cells isolated from PBMCs. The genes are TRBV30 and TRBJ1-4; the match to TRBD1 covers 7 bases. This clonotype was obtained from a human donor in good health. The CDR3 sequence is CAWSHGQDGWNEKLFF. For the CDR3, the DNA is TGTGCCTGGAGTCATGGACAGGACGGCTGGAATGAAAAACTGTTTTTT. Based on the CDR3 plus reference TRBV30 and TRBJ1-4, the full variable domain is SQTIHQWPATLVQPVGSPLSLECTVEGTSNPNLYWYRQAAGRGLQLLFYSVGIGQISSEVPQNLSASRPQDRQFILSSKKLLLSDSGFYLCAWSHGQDGWNEKLFFGSGTQLSVL.